These T cell receptor beta chains were read from a single sample in a study of human T cells and chemical hapten exposure. TCRdb reprocessed the RACE reads with MiXCR, giving one entry per CDR3 protein. This table holds around 80,000 distinct CDR3 sequences, over 8.5% found once. Sequencing was carried out using whole blood. Source of these receptors: a male donor in good health. Some clones in this sample may be carry-over from other donors' samples. Both conserved end residues are part of each CDR3. A D gene is named only where the DNA matches it firmly. Expanded clones get a size class; other rows say once, few or many, or leave the size out.

J gene,V gene,clone size,D gene,CDR3 DNA,CDR3 protein
TRBJ2-5,TRBV25-1,many,-,TGTGCCAGCAGTGGAGAGGACCGCGGAGAGACCCAGTACTTC,CASSGEDRGETQYF
TRBJ1-1,TRBV27,-,-,TGTGCCAGCAGTTTAGAAGGGCCAGACGAAGCTTTCTTT,CASSLEGPDEAFF
TRBJ2-4,TRBV7-9,few,TRBD1,TGTGCCAGCAGCTTAACACAGGGGGAAGCCAAAAACATTCAGTACTTC,CASSLTQGEAKNIQYF
TRBJ2-7,TRBV25-1,few,-,TGTGCCAGCAGAACAGGGACCTACGAGCAGTACTTC,CASRTGTYEQYF
TRBJ1-4,TRBV7-9,few,-,TGTGCCAGCAGCCGGGGGGAAACTAATGAAAAACTGTTTTTT,CASSRGETNEKLFF
TRBJ2-1,TRBV28,-,-,TGTGCCAGCAGTTCTACAGGGAAGAGTACCCACAATGAGCAGTTCTTC,CASSSTGKSTHNEQFF
TRBJ2-3,TRBV10-3,few,-,TGTGCCATCAAACTCTTGGGCCTCGGCACAGATACGCAGTATTTT,CAIKLLGLGTDTQYF
TRBJ1-2,TRBV6-2/TRBV6-3,few,-,TGTGCCAGCAGTTACGGAGGGCGGATCTTAGCTAACTATGGCTACACCTTC,CASSYGGRILANYGYTF
TRBJ2-3,TRBV4-3,-,-,TGCGCCAGCAGCCAAGAGGGGGCTATCAATTGGAGAGATACGCAGTATTTT,CASSQEGAINWRDTQYF
TRBJ2-7,TRBV7-9,-,TRBD1,TGTGTCAGCAGCCCGGGACAGACCTCCTACGAGCAGTACTTC,CVSSPGQTSYEQYF
TRBJ2-3,TRBV10-3,-,TRBD1,TGTGCCATCAGAGAGAGGGACAGGACCGCAGATACGCAGTATTTT,CAIRERDRTADTQYF
TRBJ1-2,TRBV4-2,few,-,TGTGCCAGCAGCCAAGATCCGCAGGTTATAACTAACTATGGCTACACCTTC,CASSQDPQVITNYGYTF
TRBJ2-4,TRBV7-2,many,TRBD1,TGTGCCAGCAGCCCCCGGACAGGATTAGCCAAAAACATTCAGTACTTC,CASSPRTGLAKNIQYF
TRBJ1-1,TRBV6-5,few,TRBD1,TGTGCCAGCAGTGTCAGGGGGCGGAACACTGAAGCTTTCTTT,CASSVRGRNTEAFF
TRBJ1-5,TRBV6-2/TRBV6-3,few,TRBD1,TGTGCCAGCAGTTATTTCACAGGGGGCGGCAATCAGCCCCAGCATTTT,CASSYFTGGGNQPQHF
TRBJ1-5,TRBV7-2,-,-,TGTGCCAGCAGCTTTTTATCGATTGGCAATCAGCCCCAGCATTTT,CASSFLSIGNQPQHF
TRBJ1-1,TRBV6-5,many,-,TGTGCCAGCAGTTCCGAGACGCGGGGCACTGAAGCTTTCTTT,CASSSETRGTEAFF
TRBJ2-1,TRBV4-2,few,TRBD2,TGTGCCAGCAGCCAAGTGAGGGAGGGCCACGAGCAGTTCTTC,CASSQVREGHEQFF
TRBJ2-7,TRBV7-9,-,-,TGTGCCAGCAGCCCCCGGGACCGGTCCGAGCAGTACTTC,CASSPRDRSEQYF
TRBJ2-2,TRBV29-1,few,TRBD1,TGCAGCGTTGTACAGGGGCCCGGGGAGCTGTTTTTT,CSVVQGPGELFF
TRBJ2-4,TRBV6-2/TRBV6-3,-,-,TGTGCCACCCGATCGCGGAACTACAGGAACATTCAGTACTTC,CATRSRNYRNIQYF
TRBJ2-7,TRBV7-9,-,-,TGTGCCAGCAGCTCCGTCTCCTACGAGCAGTACTTC,CASSSVSYEQYF
TRBJ1-5,TRBV20-1,-,-,TGCAGTGCTAGTGGCAGGGGACAGCCCCAGCATTTT,CSASGRGQPQHF
TRBJ2-3,TRBV11-2,-,TRBD2,TGTGCCAGCAGCCCAGGACTAGCGTGGAGCACAGATACGCAGTATTTT,CASSPGLAWSTDTQYF
TRBJ2-1,TRBV6-2/TRBV6-3,-,TRBD2,TGTGCCAGCAGTTACCCAGGGACTAGCGGGAGTTTTAGCATTGAGCAGTTCTTC,CASSYPGTSGSFSIEQFF
TRBJ1-4,TRBV12-5,-,-,TGTGCTAGTGGTTTTGGAGCAACTAATGAAAAACTGTTTTTT,CASGFGATNEKLFF
TRBJ2-7,TRBV5-1,few,TRBD1,TGCGCCAGCAGCCAAATGGACAGGACTCCCTACGAGCAGTACTTC,CASSQMDRTPYEQYF
TRBJ2-1,TRBV6-5,-,-,TGTGCCAGCAGTTACTATCAGGGGAATGAGCAGTTCTTC,CASSYYQGNEQFF
TRBJ2-7,TRBV12-3/TRBV12-4,few,-,TGTGCCAGCAGTTTAATAGGATTGGGTGAGCAGTACTTC,CASSLIGLGEQYF
TRBJ2-2,TRBV29-1,-,TRBD2,TGCAGCGCGACTAGCAAGAACACCGGGGAGCTGTTTTTT,CSATSKNTGELFF
TRBJ1-1,TRBV7-8,-,-,TGTGCCAGCAGCTTCCCTGGGGGGGGGATGAGCACTGAAGCTTTCTTT,CASSFPGGGMSTEAFF
TRBJ1-6,TRBV12-3/TRBV12-4,few,-,TGTGCCAGCAGCTTCGCTACGGGATATAATTCACCCCTCCACTTT,CASSFATGYNSPLHF
TRBJ1-1,TRBV29-1,many,-,TGCAGCGTTGTGGTGAACACTGAAGCTTTCTTT,CSVVVNTEAFF
TRBJ1-1,TRBV11-1,few,TRBD1,TGTGCCAGCCGTTCGGGACAGGGTCAATCTGAAGCTTTCTTT,CASRSGQGQSEAFF
TRBJ2-7,TRBV7-9,many,-,TGTGCCAGCAGCTCGGGGTGGATTTTCCTGACGCAGCAGTACTTC,CASSSGWIFLTQQYF
TRBJ2-6,TRBV7-2,few,-,TGTGCCAACGCTTTCTCTGGGGCCAACGTCCTGACTTTC,CANAFSGANVLTF
TRBJ1-2,TRBV2,-,TRBD1,TGTGCCAGCAGCCCAGAAGGGACTCGGGACAGCAGGAATTACTATGGCTACACCTTC,CASSPEGTRDSRNYYGYTF
TRBJ2-2,TRBV6-5,-,-,TGTGCCAGCAGTTACCTGAACACCGGGGAGCTGTTTTTT,CASSYLNTGELFF
TRBJ1-6,TRBV6-5,few,TRBD1,TGTGCCAGCAGGGAGACAGGGAGCTCCTATAATTCACCCCTCCACTTT,CASRETGSSYNSPLHF
TRBJ2-7,TRBV6-5,many,-,TGTGCCAGCAGTTACTCCCCCGGACGGGTCTACGAGCAGTACTTC,CASSYSPGRVYEQYF
TRBJ2-7,TRBV12-3/TRBV12-4,-,-,TGTGCCAGCAGTGCCAGGGCAGGCGCGAACGAGCAGTACTTC,CASSARAGANEQYF
TRBJ2-7,TRBV20-1,few,TRBD2,TGCAGTGCCGTTGGGACTAGCGGGGACGAGCAGTACTTC,CSAVGTSGDEQYF
TRBJ2-1,TRBV2,few,-,TGTGCCAGCAGCGAAATAGGGGTTCGGGTGAATGATGAGCAGTTCTTC,CASSEIGVRVNDEQFF
TRBJ2-1,TRBV19,-,-,TGTGCCAGTAGTATAGCTTCGGCGGGGTCCTACAATGAGCAGTTCTTC,CASSIASAGSYNEQFF
TRBJ2-3,TRBV6-2/TRBV6-3,many,TRBD2,TGTGCCAGCAGTTTTATAGCGGGAGTCGGCACAGATACGCAGTATTTT,CASSFIAGVGTDTQYF
TRBJ1-2,TRBV30,-,TRBD1,TGTGCCTGGAGTCCCGGGACAGGAGATGGCTACACCTTC,CAWSPGTGDGYTF
TRBJ2-7,TRBV27,few,-,TGTGCCAGCAGTTTATACCGGACAGAGGCAAATTTCGAGCAGTACTTC,CASSLYRTEANFEQYF
TRBJ1-1,TRBV29-1,few,-,TGCAGCGTTGACGGGCCAGGGATAGACACTGAAGCTTTCTTT,CSVDGPGIDTEAFF
TRBJ2-1,TRBV4-2,many,TRBD2,TGTGCCAGCAGCCAACGGGGACTAGCGGGAGGAAGGGAGCAGTTCTTC,CASSQRGLAGGREQFF
TRBJ2-7,TRBV11-1,-,TRBD2,TGTGCCAGCAGCTCTAGCGGGGGGGCCTACGAGCAGTACTTC,CASSSSGGAYEQYF
TRBJ1-1,TRBV28,many,-,TGTGCCAGCAGTTTCCCCAGTCGGAACACTGAAGCTTTCTTT,CASSFPSRNTEAFF
TRBJ1-1,TRBV5-4,-,-,TGTGCCAGCAGCACAAGGACCCCTCCGACTGAAGCTTTCTTT,CASSTRTPPTEAFF